This T cell receptor beta chain was captured by sequencing in a study of early T cells in non-severe SARS-CoV-2 infection. Ten or more counts support this clonotype. TCRdb redid the calling of the 5' RACE reads with MiXCR, one entry per CDR3 protein. The profile shows more than 65,000 distinct CDR3 sequences, roughly 13% of them singletons. J lost 8 bases, V lost 5 bases, and 6 bases had no gene match. Germline CDR1 is SGHVS and CDR2 is FNYEAQ. This CDR3 is 14 amino acids long. The sample consisted of whole blood. The gene calls are TRBV7-6 and TRBJ1-4, with 9 bases that match TRBD1. The sequence was obtained from an adult who was a healthcare worker with PCR-confirmed SARS-CoV-2 infection or an uninfected control (not recorded which). CDR3 in DNA: TGTGCCAGCAGCACGGGACAGGGCGGAGAAAAACTGTTTTTT. Protein sequence: CASSTGQGGEKLFF.